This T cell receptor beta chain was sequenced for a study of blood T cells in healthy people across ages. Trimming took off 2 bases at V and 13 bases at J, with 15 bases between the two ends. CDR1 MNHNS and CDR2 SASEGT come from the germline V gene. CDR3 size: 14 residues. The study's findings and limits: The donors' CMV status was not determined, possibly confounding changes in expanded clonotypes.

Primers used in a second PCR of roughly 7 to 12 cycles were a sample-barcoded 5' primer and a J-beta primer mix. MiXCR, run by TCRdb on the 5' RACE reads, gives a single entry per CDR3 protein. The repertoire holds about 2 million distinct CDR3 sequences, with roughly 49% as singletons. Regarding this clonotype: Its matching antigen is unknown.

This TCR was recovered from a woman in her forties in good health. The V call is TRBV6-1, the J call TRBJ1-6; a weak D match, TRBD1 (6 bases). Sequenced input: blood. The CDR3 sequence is CASSESGVSLPLHF. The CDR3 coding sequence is TGTGCCAGCAGTGAATCAGGGGTCTCCCTCCCCCTCCACTTT.